This TCR beta chain stems from a study of identical twins. MiXCR, run by TCRdb on the 5' RACE reads, gives a single entry per CDR3 protein. The data contain hundreds of thousands of distinct CDR3 sequences, about 24% of them singletons. This clonotype has ten or more counts. This CDR3 spans 17 amino acids. The V gene's germline CDR1 is SGHTA and CDR2 FQGNSA. V was cut by 6 bases and J by 0 bases, with 18 bases left in between. The data also belong to a second study, concerning T cells expressing NK-cell markers.

The V gene is TRBV7-2, the J gene TRBJ2-1; unclear D gene. The specimen sequenced was CD4+ T cells sorted from blood. The sequence derives from a woman between 18 and 29 years old in good health. CDR3 protein: CASRGFHPTSSYNEQFF. CDR3 nucleotides: TGTGCCAGCAGGGGGTTTCATCCAACCTCCTCCTACAATGAGCAGTTCTTC.